This TCR beta chain was sequenced during a study of a mutant IDH1 vaccine in newly diagnosed glioma. Study-wide context: With temozolomide cycles, or 4-6 weeks after radiotherapy alone, vaccination was started. The therapy given earlier, which was standard therapy, consisted of radiotherapy, temozolomide, or both, and most of the patients received both. Study observations and caveats: The occurrence of vaccine-induced immune responses was seen in 90% to 95% of patients.

Assay used: immunoSEQ multiplex PCR; TCRdb lists only in-frame clones, some missing. The sample contains roughly 120,000 clones, 80% of which appear only once. This CDR3 has 12 residues. With 4 bases removed from V and 1 base from J, the gap between germline ends came to 4 bases. Germline assignment: CDR1 MNHNY and CDR2 SVGAGI (reference sequence). As to time point: week 11, during vaccination. The vaccine gave 300 ug of a 20-mer mutant IDH1 peptide subcutaneously per dose. This clone was found a few times. The antigen is not known. This chain links TRBV6-6 with TRBJ1-1; D gene unclear. The clonotype comes from a man between 40 and 49 years old with glioma. Source: PBMCs, taken from a glioma patient whose treatment included an IDH1 peptide vaccine. CDR3 coding DNA: TGTGCCAGCAGTTTCAGGAACACTGAAGCTTTCTTT. Residues: CASSFRNTEAFF.